The clone carrying this TCR beta chain was recorded only once. The antigen is not known. The sample originates from a study of CD8 T cells in Susac syndrome. Study conclusions and caveats: The authors acknowledged that their TCR sequencing and HLA analysis involved a relatively small number of individuals.

The RNA, about 0.45 to 1 ug, was put through reverse transcription using random hexamers. Amplification of TCR beta CDR3 spanned 54 Vbeta and 13 Jbeta via immunoSEQ multiplex PCR. Each CDR3 protein is one row after TCRdb ran MiXCR on the immunoSEQ multiplex PCR reads. The sample includes about 210,000 distinct CDR3 sequences, around 93% of them seen just once. CDR3 size: 15 residues. Germline loops: CDR1 DFQATT, CDR2 SNEGSKA (reference sequence). V lost 3 bases, J lost 6 bases, and 12 bases stayed unmatched. Sequencing was carried out using CD4+ T cells from PBMCs. The chain employs TRBV20-1 and TRBJ2-3; 7 bases align to TRBD2. The origin of this receptor is a human donor in good health. The CDR3 sequence is CSARSSGGGFDTQYF. In nucleotides, the CDR3 is TGCAGTGCTAGGTCGAGTGGGGGGGGGTTTGATACGCAGTATTTT.